The clone carrying this TCR beta chain was seen repeatedly, ten times or more. Its antigen is undetermined. This sample was taken from a study of response to subunit inactivated influenza vaccine. The study, taken as a whole, reports: A suggestion made by the authors is that each seasonal influenza vaccination recruits few new T cells.

The V and J ends lost 7 bases and 3 bases respectively, with 12 bases between them. The CDR3 loop spans 13 amino acids. Using its own MiXCR run on the RT-PCR reads, TCRdb lists one record per CDR3 protein. The data show roughly 630,000 distinct CDR3 sequences, about 14% seen once. The TCR was taken from a middle-aged man who received an inactivated influenza vaccine. This chain joins TRBV12-3 or TRBV12-4 and TRBJ1-2; perhaps TRBD1 as D (5 bases). Here the sequenced sample was PBMCs from blood, taken 14 to 15 days before vaccination. The CDR3 DNA reads TGTGCCAGCATGGGGGGAGGATACTATGGCTACACCTTC. This translates into CASMGGGYYGYTF.